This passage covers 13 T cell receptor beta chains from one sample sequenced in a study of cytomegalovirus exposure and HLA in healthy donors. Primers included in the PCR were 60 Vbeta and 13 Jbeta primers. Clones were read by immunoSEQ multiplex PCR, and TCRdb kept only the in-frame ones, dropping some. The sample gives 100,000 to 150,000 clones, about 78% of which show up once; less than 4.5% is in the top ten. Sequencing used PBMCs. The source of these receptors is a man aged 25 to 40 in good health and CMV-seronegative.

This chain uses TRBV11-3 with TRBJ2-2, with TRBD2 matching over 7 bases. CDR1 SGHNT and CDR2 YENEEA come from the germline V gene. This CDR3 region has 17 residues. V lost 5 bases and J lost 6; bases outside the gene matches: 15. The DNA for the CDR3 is TGTGCCAGCAGCCACCCCGATGGCGGGGCGGGGGCCGGGGAGCTGTTTTTT. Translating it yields CASSHPDGGAGAGELFF.

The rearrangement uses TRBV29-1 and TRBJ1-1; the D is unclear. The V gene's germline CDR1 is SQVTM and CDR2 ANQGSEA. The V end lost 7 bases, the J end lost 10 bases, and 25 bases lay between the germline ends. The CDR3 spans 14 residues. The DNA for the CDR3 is TGCAGCGCCCAAGTGCAGAGGAAGGAATTTAGAGCTTTCTTT. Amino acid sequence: CSAQVQRKEFRAFF.

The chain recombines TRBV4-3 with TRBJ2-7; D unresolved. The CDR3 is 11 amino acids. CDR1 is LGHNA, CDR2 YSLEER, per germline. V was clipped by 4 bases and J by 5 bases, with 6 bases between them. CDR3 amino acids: CASSLGNEQYF. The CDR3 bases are TGCGCCAGCAGCCTGGGCAACGAGCAGTACTTC.

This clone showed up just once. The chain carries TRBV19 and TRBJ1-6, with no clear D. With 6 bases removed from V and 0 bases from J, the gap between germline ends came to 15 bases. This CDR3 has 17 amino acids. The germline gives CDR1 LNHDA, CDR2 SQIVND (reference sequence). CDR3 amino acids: CASSGNNYNSYNSPLHF. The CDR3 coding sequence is TGTGCCAGTAGCGGAAACAACTATAACTCCTATAATTCACCCCTCCACTTT.

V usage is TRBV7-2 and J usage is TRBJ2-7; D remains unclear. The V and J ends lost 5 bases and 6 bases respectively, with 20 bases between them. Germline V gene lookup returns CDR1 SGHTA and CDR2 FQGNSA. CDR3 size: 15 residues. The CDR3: CASSPPRVSTTEQYF. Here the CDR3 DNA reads TGTGCCAGCAGCCCGCCCCGGGTTTCAACTACCGAGCAGTACTTC.

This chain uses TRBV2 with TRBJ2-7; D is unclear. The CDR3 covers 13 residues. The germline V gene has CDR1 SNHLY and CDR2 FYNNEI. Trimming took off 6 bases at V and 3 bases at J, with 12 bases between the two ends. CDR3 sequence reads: CASSRSRVYEQYF. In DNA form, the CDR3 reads TGTGCCAGCAGCCGGAGTCGGGTCTACGAGCAGTACTTC.

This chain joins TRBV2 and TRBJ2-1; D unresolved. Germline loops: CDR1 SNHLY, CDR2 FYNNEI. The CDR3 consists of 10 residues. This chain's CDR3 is CASLANEQFF. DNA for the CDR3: TGTGCAAGCTTAGCCAATGAGCAGTTCTTC.

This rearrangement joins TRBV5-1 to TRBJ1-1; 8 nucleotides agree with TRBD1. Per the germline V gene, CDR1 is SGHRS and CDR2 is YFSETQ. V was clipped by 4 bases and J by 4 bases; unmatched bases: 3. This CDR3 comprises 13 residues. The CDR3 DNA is TGCGCCAGCAGCAGAGACAGGGGCACTGAAGCTTTCTTT. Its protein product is CASSRDRGTEAFF. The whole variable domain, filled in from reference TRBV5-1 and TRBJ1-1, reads KAGVTQTPRYLIKTRGQQVTLSCSPISGHRSVSWYQQTPGQGLQFLFEYFSETQRNKGNFPGRFSGRQFSNSRSEMNVSTLELGDSALYLCASSRDRGTEAFFGQGTRLTVV.

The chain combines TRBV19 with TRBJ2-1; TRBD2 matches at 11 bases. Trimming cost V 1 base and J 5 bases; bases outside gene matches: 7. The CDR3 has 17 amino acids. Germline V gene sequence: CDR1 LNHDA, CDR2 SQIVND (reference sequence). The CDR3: CASSIGWVSGGDNEQFF. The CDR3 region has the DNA TGTGCCAGTAGTATAGGGTGGGTTAGCGGGGGGGACAATGAGCAGTTCTTC. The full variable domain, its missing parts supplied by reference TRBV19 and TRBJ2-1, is DGGITQSPKYLFRKEGQNVTLSCEQNLNHDAMYWYRQDPGQGLRLIYYSQIVNDFQKGDIAEGYSVSREKKESFPLTVTSAQKNPTAFYLCASSIGWVSGGDNEQFFGPGTRLTVL.

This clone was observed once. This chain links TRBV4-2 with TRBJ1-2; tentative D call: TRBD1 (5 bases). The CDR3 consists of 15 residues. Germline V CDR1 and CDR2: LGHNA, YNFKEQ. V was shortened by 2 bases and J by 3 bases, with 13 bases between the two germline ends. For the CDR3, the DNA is TGTGCCAGCAGCCAAAGCCGGGCGGGGGACTATGGCTACACCTTC. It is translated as CASSQSRAGDYGYTF.

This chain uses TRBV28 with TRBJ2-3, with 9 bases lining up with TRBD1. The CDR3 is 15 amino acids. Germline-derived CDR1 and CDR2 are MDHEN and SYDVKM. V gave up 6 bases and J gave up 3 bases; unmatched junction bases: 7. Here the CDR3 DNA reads TGTGCCAGCAGGACAGGGGGAGATGATACAGATACGCAGTATTTT. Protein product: CASRTGGDDTDTQYF. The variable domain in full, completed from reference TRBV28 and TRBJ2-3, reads DVKVTQSSRYLVKRTGEKVFLECVQDMDHENMFWYRQDPGLGLRLIYFSYDVKMKEKGDIPEGYSVSREKKERFSLILESASTNQTSMYLCASRTGGDDTDTQYFGPGTRLTVL.

The CDR3 region is CASSEMGAPGETQYF. For the CDR3, the DNA is TGTGCCAGCAGTGAAATGGGGGCGCCTGGAGAGACCCAGTACTTC. The chain is built from TRBV2 and TRBJ2-5; TRBD1 is a possible D gene (6 bases). This CDR3 has 15 residues. V lost 2 bases to trimming and J lost 4 bases, with 14 bases between them. The V gene's germline CDR1 is SNHLY and CDR2 FYNNEI.

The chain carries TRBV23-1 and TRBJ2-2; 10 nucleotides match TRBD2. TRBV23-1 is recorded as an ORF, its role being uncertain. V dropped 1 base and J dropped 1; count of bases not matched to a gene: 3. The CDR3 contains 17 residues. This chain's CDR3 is CASSQCPSGGNTGELFF. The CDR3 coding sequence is TGCGCCAGCAGTCAATGTCCTAGCGGGGGGAACACCGGGGAGCTGTTTTTT.